This T cell receptor (beta chain) was observed in a study of memory CD4+ T cells and cytomegalovirus serostatus. Whole-study context: This sample comes from healthy Belgian adults, roughly 9 CMV seropositive, 24 seronegative.

As to this clone: The antigen is undetermined.

CDR1 and CDR2 (germline): SNHLY, FYNNEI. The CDR3 is 13 residues long. The J segment lost 4 bases and the V segment lost 5 bases, leaving 4 bases of the junction unmatched. Single viable CD3+CD4+CD8-CD45RO+ cells were sorted as the memory CD4+ T cells. Study results and limitations: Suggested: most of the CMV-linked TCR signature lies in CD4+ memory cells. Each of roughly 65 CMV-associated TCRbeta sequences occurred in one to five individuals.

The authors' processing: After removing out-of-frame reads, under 2.5 million distinct TCRbeta sequences remained. This table comes from immunoSEQ multiplex PCR, and its TCRdb copy is limited to in-frame clones, with some not included. That table gives V, J and clone size, and the DNA gave D and trimming. The sample has 50,000 or so clones, around 76% seen once. This TCR was recovered from an adult in good health and CMV-seronegative. Sample: memory CD4+ T cells from blood. The chain recombines TRBV2 with TRBJ1-2; 7 nucleotides match TRBD1. The CDR3 nucleotides read TGTGCCAGCAGTCCCGGACAGGCCTATGGCTACACCTTC. Amino acids: CASSPGQAYGYTF.